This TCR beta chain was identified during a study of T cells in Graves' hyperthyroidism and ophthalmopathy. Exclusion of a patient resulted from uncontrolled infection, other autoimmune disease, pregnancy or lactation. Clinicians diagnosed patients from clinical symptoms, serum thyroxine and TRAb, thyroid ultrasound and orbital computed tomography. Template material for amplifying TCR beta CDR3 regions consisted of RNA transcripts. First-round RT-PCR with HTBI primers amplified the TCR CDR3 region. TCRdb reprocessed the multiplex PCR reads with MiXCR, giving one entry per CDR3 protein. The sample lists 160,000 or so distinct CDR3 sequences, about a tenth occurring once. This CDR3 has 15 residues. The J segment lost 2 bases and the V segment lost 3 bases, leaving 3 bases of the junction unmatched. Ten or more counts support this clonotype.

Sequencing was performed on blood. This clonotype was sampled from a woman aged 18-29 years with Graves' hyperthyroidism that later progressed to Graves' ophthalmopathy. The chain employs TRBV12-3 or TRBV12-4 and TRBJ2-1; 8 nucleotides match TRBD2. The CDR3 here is CASSLGTRPYNEQFF. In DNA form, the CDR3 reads TGTGCCAGCAGTTTGGGGACTAGACCCTACAATGAGCAGTTCTTC.